These 18 T cell receptor beta chains originate from one sample sequenced in a study of beta chain features in type 1 diabetes. Since all of the isolated RNA was reverse transcribed, expressed TCRB transcripts were what got sequenced. Repertoires were generated with immunoSEQ multiplex PCR, while TCRdb's copy carries only in-frame clones and drops some. The table records 350,000 to 450,000 clones, approximately 13% of them present only once. Sequenced: naive CD4+ T cells from blood. The receptor set was obtained from a man under 40 in good health.

The chain links TRBV4-3 to TRBJ2-3, with 8 bases identical to TRBD1. CDR1 is LGHNA, CDR2 YSLEER, per germline. The CDR3 is made up of 14 amino acids. Unmatched junction bases numbered 2, after V lost 0 bases and J lost 6 bases. Here the CDR3 reads CASSQDRGQDTQYF. CDR3 bases: TGCGCCAGCAGCCAAGACAGGGGGCAGGATACGCAGTATTTT.

The sample holds a few counts of this clone. The chain has TRBV4-3 and TRBJ1-1; D might be TRBD1 (5 bases). Trimming pared 0 bases from V and 4 bases from J, leaving 15 bases between. This CDR3 spans 16 amino acids. CDR1 is LGHNA and CDR2 is YSLEER in the germline V gene. CDR3 loop: CASSQEATPGGTEAFF. CDR3 DNA: TGCGCCAGCAGCCAAGAGGCAACTCCGGGGGGCACTGAAGCTTTCTTT.

The chain has TRBV7-8 and TRBJ2-2; D possibly corresponds to TRBD1 (6 bases). Trimming cost V 4 bases and J 5 bases, with 11 bases left between them. Germline V lookup: CDR1 SGHVS, CDR2 FQNEAQ. This CDR3 contains 14 residues. The CDR3 reads CASSSQGSTGELFF. In DNA form, the CDR3 reads TGTGCCAGCAGCTCTCAGGGGTCGACCGGGGAGCTGTTTTTT.

The chain links TRBV7-2 to TRBJ2-2; possible D gene TRBD2, 5 bases. The CDR3 is made up of 14 amino acids. V was cut by 2 bases and J by 7 bases, with 11 bases left in between. CDR1 is SGHTA, CDR2 FQGNSA, per germline. The CDR3 is CASSLKGAGGELFF. The CDR3 DNA reads as TGTGCCAGCAGCTTAAAAGGCGCGGGCGGGGAGCTGTTTTTT.

This chain connects TRBV5-6 to TRBJ2-7; D gene ambiguous. The germline gives CDR1 SGHDT, CDR2 YYEEEE. The CDR3 has 13 residues. V lost 1 base and J lost 4, with 9 bases in between. The DNA for the CDR3 is TGTGCCAGCAGCTTGAAACATTTATACGAGCAGTACTTC. Translated: CASSLKHLYEQYF.

The rearrangement uses TRBV10-3 and TRBJ2-4; 8 nucleotides match TRBD1. Germline loops: CDR1 ENHRY, CDR2 SYGVKD. The CDR3 has 14 residues. V dropped 4 bases and J dropped 8; count of bases not matched to a gene: 7. As DNA, the CDR3 is TGTGCCATCAGTGGGACAGGGCCCAGGGACATTCAGTACTTC. Its protein is CAISGTGPRDIQYF.

This chain joins TRBV9 and TRBJ2-7; possible D gene TRBD2, 6 bases. Germline assignment: CDR1 SGDLS and CDR2 YYNGEE. The V gene lost 2 bases and the J gene lost 0 bases, with 9 bases spanning the gap. The CDR3 totals 14 residues. In DNA form, the CDR3 reads TGTGCCAGCAGCGTGGGGACTTTCTCCTACGAGCAGTACTTC. Amino acid sequence: CASSVGTFSYEQYF.

The chain links TRBV30 to TRBJ2-7; 8 nucleotides line up with TRBD1. The germline V gene has CDR1 GTSNPN and CDR2 SVGIG (reference sequence). Trimming took 5 bases from V and 2 from J; bases not matched to a gene: 8. CDR3 length: 14 residues. The CDR3 DNA sequence: TGTGCCTGGGGCACAGGGGGAAATACCTACGAGCAGTACGTC. It encodes CAWGTGGNTYEQYV.

The chain carries TRBV19 and TRBJ1-5; D not certain. Trimming left V 4 bases short and J 0 bases short, with 7 bases between. Germline V gene sequence: CDR1 LNHDA, CDR2 SQIVND (reference sequence). The CDR3 consists of 14 residues. CDR3 coding DNA: TGTGCCAGTAGTAAAGGTTATAGCAATCAGCCCCAGCATTTT. This sequence encodes CASSKGYSNQPQHF. The variable domain in full, completed from reference TRBV19 and TRBJ1-5, reads DGGITQSPKYLFRKEGQNVTLSCEQNLNHDAMYWYRQDPGQGLRLIYYSQIVNDFQKGDIAEGYSVSREKKESFPLTVTSAQKNPTAFYLCASSKGYSNQPQHFGDGTRLSIL.

This rearrangement joins TRBV4-3 to TRBJ2-1, with D maybe TRBD2 (6 bases). The length of the CDR3 is 14 residues. Germline-derived CDR1 and CDR2 are LGHNA and YSLEER. With 2 bases removed from V and 4 bases from J, the gap between germline ends came to 9 bases. This CDR3 reads CASSQLARYNEQFF. The CDR3 DNA reads TGCGCCAGCAGCCAACTAGCGAGGTACAATGAGCAGTTCTTC.

The V call is TRBV2, the J call TRBJ2-7; tentatively, D is TRBD2 (6 bases). Germline V gene data show CDR1 as SNHLY and CDR2 as FYNNEI. Trimming took off 8 bases at V and 2 bases at J, with 19 bases between the two ends. The CDR3 has 15 residues. The CDR3 bases are TGTGCCAGCTGCGACGGAGGGGTAAATACCTACGAGCAGTACGTC. Its translation: CASCDGGVNTYEQYV.

The chain links TRBV19 to TRBJ2-3; possible D gene TRBD2, 6 bases. V was cut by 6 bases and J by 0 bases, with 10 bases left in between. Germline values: CDR1 LNHDA, CDR2 SQIVND (reference sequence). The CDR3 is 14 amino acids. CDR3 nucleotide sequence: TGTGCCAGTAGGGTGGGGACTAGCACAGATACGCAGTATTTT. Translating it yields CASRVGTSTDTQYF.

Here the CDR3 reads CASSESPAHTDTQYF. CDR3 sequence (DNA): TGTGCCAGCAGTGAAAGTCCCGCACACACAGATACGCAGTATTTT. The rearrangement links TRBV7-9 to TRBJ2-3; no reliable D call. Trimming left V 6 bases short and J 2 bases short, with 15 bases between. The length of the CDR3 is 15 residues. Per germline, CDR1 SEHNR and CDR2 FQNEAQ (reference sequence).

This clone was seen more than once but under ten times. This chain links TRBV9 with TRBJ2-1; D might be TRBD2 (5 bases). The CDR3 loop spans 12 amino acids. V lost 2 bases and J 7 bases, leaving 7 bases between the germline ends. CDR1 SGDLS and CDR2 YYNGEE come from the germline V gene. For the CDR3, the DNA is TGTGCCAGCAGCGTGTCGGGGAATGAGCAGTTCTTC. Its protein product is CASSVSGNEQFF.

This chain links TRBV6-5 with TRBJ2-6; 8 nucleotides align to TRBD1. Germline CDR1 reads MNHEY; CDR2 reads SVGAGI. V dropped 7 bases and J dropped 4; count of bases not matched to a gene: 6. The CDR3 consists of 15 residues. CDR3 nucleotides: TGTGCCAGCACCACAGGGGGTGGCGGGGCCAACGTCCTGACTTTC. It specifies CASTTGGGGANVLTF.

The chain recombines TRBV27 with TRBJ1-2; 7 positions agree with TRBD1. This CDR3 has 16 amino acids. The ends lost 5 bases at V and 7 bases at J; junction bases unmatched: 16. CDR1 is MNHEY, CDR2 SMNVEV, per germline (reference sequence). CDR3 coding DNA: TGTGCCAGCAGTAAAGACAGGGTCTCAAAGCCGAGTGGCTACACCTTC. The encoded protein is CASSKDRVSKPSGYTF.

V and J are TRBV30 and TRBJ1-1, with 9 bases identical to TRBD1. The CDR3 is 12 residues long. The V gene end was trimmed by 5 bases and the J gene end by 5 bases; junction bases not matched to a gene: 3. Germline V gene data show CDR1 as GTSNPN and CDR2 as SVGIG (reference sequence). As DNA, the CDR3 is TGTGCCTGGGGACAGGGGAGGACTGAAGCTTTCTTT. Encoded protein: CAWGQGRTEAFF.

This clone was seen more than once but under ten times. This chain joins TRBV18 and TRBJ2-7, with 11 bases lining up with TRBD1. J lost 2 bases, V lost 3 bases, and 6 bases had no gene match. This CDR3 comprises 16 residues. Germline V gene lookup returns CDR1 KGHSH and CDR2 LQKENI. The CDR3 region has the DNA TGTGCCAGCTCACCGGTCCCGGGACAGGGGGCCTACGAGCAGTACTTC. It specifies CASSPVPGQGAYEQYF.